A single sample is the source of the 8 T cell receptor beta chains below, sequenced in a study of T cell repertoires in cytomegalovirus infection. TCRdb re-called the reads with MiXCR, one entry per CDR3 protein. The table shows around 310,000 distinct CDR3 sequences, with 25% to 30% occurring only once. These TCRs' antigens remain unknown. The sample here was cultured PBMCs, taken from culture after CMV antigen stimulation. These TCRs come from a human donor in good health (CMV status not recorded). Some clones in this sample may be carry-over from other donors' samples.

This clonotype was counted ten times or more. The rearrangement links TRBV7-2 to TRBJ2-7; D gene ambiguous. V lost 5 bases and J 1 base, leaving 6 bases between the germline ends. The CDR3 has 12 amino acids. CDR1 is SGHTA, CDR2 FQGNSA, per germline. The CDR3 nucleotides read TGTGCCAGCAGCCCCGAGTCCTACGAGCAGTACTTC. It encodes CASSPESYEQYF. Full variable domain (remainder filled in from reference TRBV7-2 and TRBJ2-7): GAGVSQSPSNKVTEKGKDVELRCDPISGHTALYWYRQSLGQGLEFLIYFQGNSAPDKSGLPSDRFSAERTGGSVSTLTIQRTQQEDSAVYLCASSPESYEQYFGPGTRLTVT.

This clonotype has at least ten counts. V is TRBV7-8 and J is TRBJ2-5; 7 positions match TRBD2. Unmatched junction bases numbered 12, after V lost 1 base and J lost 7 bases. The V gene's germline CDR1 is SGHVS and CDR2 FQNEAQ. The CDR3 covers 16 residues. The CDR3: CASSLGRLALIRTQYF. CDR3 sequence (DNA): TGTGCCAGCAGCTTAGGGAGACTAGCTCTTATTCGGACCCAGTACTTC.

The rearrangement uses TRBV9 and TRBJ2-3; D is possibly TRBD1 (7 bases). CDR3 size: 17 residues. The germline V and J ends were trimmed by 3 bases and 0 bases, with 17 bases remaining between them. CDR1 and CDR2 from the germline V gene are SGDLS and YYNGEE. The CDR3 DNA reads TGTGCCAGCAGCGCCCCGGAGGGACAGACGAGCACAGATACGCAGTATTTT. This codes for CASSAPEGQTSTDTQYF.

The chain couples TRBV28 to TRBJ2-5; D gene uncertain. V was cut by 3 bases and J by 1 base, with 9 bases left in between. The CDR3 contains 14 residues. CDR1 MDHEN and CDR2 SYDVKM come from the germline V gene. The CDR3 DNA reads TGTGCCAGCAGTTTTCGGGCAGTCCAAGAGACCCAGTACTTC. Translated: CASSFRAVQETQYF. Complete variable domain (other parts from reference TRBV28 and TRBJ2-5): DVKVTQSSRYLVKRTGEKVFLECVQDMDHENMFWYRQDPGLGLRLIYFSYDVKMKEKGDIPEGYSVSREKKERFSLILESASTNQTSMYLCASSFRAVQETQYFGPGTRLLVL.

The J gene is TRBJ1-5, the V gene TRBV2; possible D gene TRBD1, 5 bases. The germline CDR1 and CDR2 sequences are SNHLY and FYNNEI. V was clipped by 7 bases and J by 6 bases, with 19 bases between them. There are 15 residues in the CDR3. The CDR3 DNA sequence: TGTGCCAGCATAGAGCGGCAGGGACGGGGTCAGCCCCAGCATTTT. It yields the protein CASIERQGRGQPQHF.

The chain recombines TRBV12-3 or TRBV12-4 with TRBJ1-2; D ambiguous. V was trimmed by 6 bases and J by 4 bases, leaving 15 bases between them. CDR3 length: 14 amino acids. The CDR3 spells CASSPDGGSYGYTF. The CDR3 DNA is TGTGCCAGCAGCCCCGATGGAGGGTCCTATGGCTACACCTTC.

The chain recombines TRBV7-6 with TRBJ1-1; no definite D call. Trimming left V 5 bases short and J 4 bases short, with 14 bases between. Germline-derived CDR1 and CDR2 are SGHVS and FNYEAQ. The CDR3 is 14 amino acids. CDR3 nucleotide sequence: TGTGCCAGCAGCACCCCCACAGCATCCACTGAAGCTTTCTTT. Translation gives CASSTPTASTEAFF.

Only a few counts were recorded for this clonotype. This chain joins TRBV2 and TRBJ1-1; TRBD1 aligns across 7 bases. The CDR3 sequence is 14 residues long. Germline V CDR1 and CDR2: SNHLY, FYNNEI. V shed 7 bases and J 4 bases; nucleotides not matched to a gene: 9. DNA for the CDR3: TGTGCCAGCAATCCACAGGGGCGCGGCACTGAAGCTTTCTTT. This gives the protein CASNPQGRGTEAFF.